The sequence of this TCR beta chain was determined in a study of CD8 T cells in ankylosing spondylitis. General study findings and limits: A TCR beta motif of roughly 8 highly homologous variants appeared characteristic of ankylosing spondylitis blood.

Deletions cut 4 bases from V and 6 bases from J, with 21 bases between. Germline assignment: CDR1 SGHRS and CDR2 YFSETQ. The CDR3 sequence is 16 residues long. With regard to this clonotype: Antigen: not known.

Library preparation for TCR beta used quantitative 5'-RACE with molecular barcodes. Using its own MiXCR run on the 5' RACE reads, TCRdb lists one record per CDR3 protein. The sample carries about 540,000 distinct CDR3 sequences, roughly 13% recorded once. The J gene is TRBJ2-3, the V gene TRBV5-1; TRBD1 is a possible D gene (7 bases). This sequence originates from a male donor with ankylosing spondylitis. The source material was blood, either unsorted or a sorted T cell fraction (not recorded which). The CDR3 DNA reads TGCGCCAGCAGCCCGCTACAGGGGAGGTATGCGGATACGCAGTATTTT. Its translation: CASSPLQGRYADTQYF.